The 26 T cell receptor beta chains in this list originate from one sample, sequenced in a study of T cells in Graves' hyperthyroidism and ophthalmopathy. TCR beta CDR3 sequences were amplified from RNA transcripts. HTBI primers were employed in a first-round RT-PCR of the TCR CDR3. From the multiplex PCR reads, TCRdb called clonotypes with MiXCR, one entry per CDR3 protein. The sample yields 300,000 to 350,000 distinct CDR3 sequences, about 15% seen once. The sequencing input was blood. The receptor source for this set is a man under 40 with Graves' hyperthyroidism.

This clonotype was picked up many times. The chain uses TRBV12-3 or TRBV12-4 and TRBJ2-2; tentative D call: TRBD2 (6 bases). Trimming removed 1 base at V and 4 bases at J, with 13 bases between. There are 16 residues in the CDR3. The CDR3 protein is CASSLVGGGSTGELFF. The CDR3 bases are TGTGCCAGCAGTTTAGTTGGGGGAGGATCCACCGGGGAGCTGTTTTTT.

There are a few counts of this clonotype. The genes are TRBV7-3 and TRBJ2-7; 7 nucleotides match TRBD2. Unmatched junction bases numbered 10, after V lost 6 bases and J lost 2 bases. The CDR3 length is 15 residues. CDR1 is SGHTA and CDR2 is FQGTGA in the germline V gene. The DNA of the CDR3 is TGTGCCAGCAGTCCTTCAGCGGGGATCGCCTACGAGCAGTACTTC. Translation: CASSPSAGIAYEQYF. Variable domain in full (rest from reference TRBV7-3 and TRBJ2-7): GAGVSQTPSNKVTEKGKYVELRCDPISGHTALYWYRQSLGQGPEFLIYFQGTGAADDSGLPNDRFFAVRPEGSVSTLKIQRTERGDSAVYLCASSPSAGIAYEQYFGPGTRLTVT.

This clonotype was seen many times. CDR3 region: CASSPTPQQVNEQFF. In DNA, the CDR3 is TGTGCCAGCAGCCCCACCCCCCAACAGGTCAATGAGCAGTTCTTC. The V gene is TRBV5-5, the J gene TRBJ2-1; a weak D match, TRBD1 (5 bases). The CDR3 sequence is 15 residues long. Germline V lookup: CDR1 SGHKS, CDR2 YYEKEE (reference sequence). Trimming removed 4 bases from V and 6 bases from J, with 17 bases in between.

This clonotype has a handful of counts. The V call is TRBV5-1, the J call TRBJ1-2, with D possibly TRBD1 on 6 matching bases. CDR1 is SGHRS and CDR2 is YFSETQ in the germline V gene. This CDR3 has 16 residues. Trimming removed 0 bases from V and 6 bases from J, with 18 bases in between. The DNA for the CDR3 is TGCGCCAGCAGCTTGGAATGGACGAGGGGGGAGAATGGCTACACCTTC. Translated, it gives CASSLEWTRGENGYTF.

The chain employs TRBV7-9 and TRBJ2-7; tentative D call: TRBD1 (6 bases). This CDR3 has 15 residues. V was pared by 3 bases and J by 0 bases, with 12 bases between. CDR1 SEHNR and CDR2 FQNEAQ come from the germline V gene (reference sequence). DNA for the CDR3: TGTGCCAGCAGCTTCTCTGGACAGCTCTCCTACGAGCAGTACTTC. This gives the protein CASSFSGQLSYEQYF. Based on the CDR3 plus reference TRBV7-9 and TRBJ2-7, the full variable domain is DTGVSQNPRHKITKRGQNVTFRCDPISEHNRLYWYRQTLGQGPEFLTYFQNEAQLEKSRLLSDRFSAERPKGSFSTLEIQRTEQGDSAMYLCASSFSGQLSYEQYFGPGTRLTVT.

This clonotype appeared many times. This chain uses TRBV2 with TRBJ2-2, with 8 bases fitting TRBD1. The J segment lost 5 bases and the V segment lost 7 bases, leaving 9 bases of the junction unmatched. The CDR3 spans 15 residues. In germline, CDR1 is SNHLY, CDR2 FYNNEI. CDR3 nucleotides: TGTGCCAGCAAAAGGTGGACAGGGTTAACCGGGGAGCTGTTTTTT. It specifies CASKRWTGLTGELFF. Together with reference TRBV2 and TRBJ2-2, the CDR3 gives the full variable domain: EPEVTQTPSHQVTQMGQEVILRCVPISNHLYFYWYRQILGQKVEFLVSFYNNEISEKSEIFDDQFSVERPDGSNFTLKIRSTKLEDSAMYFCASKRWTGLTGELFFGEGSRLTVL.

This clonotype was observed many times. The V gene is TRBV11-3, the J gene TRBJ2-3, with TRBD2 matching 7 bases. Trimming at V came to 5 bases and at J to 0 bases, leaving 5 bases not matched to a gene. The CDR3 contains 15 residues. Germline V gene lookup returns CDR1 SGHNT and CDR2 YENEEA. The CDR3 spells CASSIAGPSTDTQYF. The CDR3 DNA sequence: TGTGCCAGCAGCATAGCGGGCCCTAGCACAGATACGCAGTATTTT.

The V gene is TRBV5-1, the J gene TRBJ2-3, with TRBD2 matching 9 bases. This CDR3 has 16 amino acids. V was pared by 0 bases and J by 2 bases, with 4 bases of the junction left unmatched. Germline lookup yields CDR1 SGHRS and CDR2 YFSETQ. The CDR3 spells CASSLGLAVFTDTQYF. In nucleotides, the CDR3 is TGCGCCAGCAGCTTGGGACTAGCGGTATTCACAGATACGCAGTATTTT.

The rearrangement links TRBV12-3 or TRBV12-4 to TRBJ2-3; 7 bases line up with TRBD1. V was clipped by 2 bases and J by 1 base; unmatched bases: 3. The CDR3 is 15 residues long. The CDR3 spells CASSLRDSGTDTQYF. CDR3 bases: TGTGCCAGCAGTTTACGGGACAGCGGCACAGATACGCAGTATTTT.

The chain uses TRBV14 and TRBJ2-1; perhaps TRBD1 as D (5 bases). Germline CDR1 reads SGHDN; CDR2 reads FVKESK. The CDR3 runs to 16 residues. V lost 3 bases, J lost 6 bases, and 18 bases lay in between. CDR3 nucleotides: TGTGCCAGCAGCCACCAGGGAATGGGGTGGGTCAATGAGCAGTTCTTC. Translation gives CASSHQGMGWVNEQFF. The full variable domain, with the rest looked up from reference TRBV14 and TRBJ2-1, is EAGVTQFPSHSVIEKGQTVTLRCDPISGHDNLYWYRRVMGKEIKFLLHFVKESKQDESGMPNNRFLAERTGGTYSTLKVQPAELEDSGVYFCASSHQGMGWVNEQFFGPGTRLTVL.

V is TRBV12-3 or TRBV12-4 and J is TRBJ1-3; 10 nucleotides match TRBD1. Germline trimming cut 5 bases from V and 1 base from J; bases unmatched to any gene: 5. This CDR3 spans 16 amino acids. CDR3 in DNA: TGTGCCAGCAGTCCTGGGACAGGGGAGTCTGGAAACACCATATATTTT. This translates into CASSPGTGESGNTIYF.

The gene calls are TRBV3-1 and TRBJ2-7, with 13 nucleotides matching TRBD2. Germline V gene lookup returns CDR1 LGHDT and CDR2 YNNKEL (reference sequence). There are 15 residues in the CDR3. V shed 3 bases and J 6 bases; nucleotides not matched to a gene: 5. The CDR3 region is CASSHGLAGVGEQYF. The CDR3 DNA reads as TGTGCCAGCAGCCATGGACTAGCGGGAGTGGGCGAGCAGTACTTC.

There are a few counts of this clonotype. This chain connects TRBV20-1 to TRBJ1-2; 9 bases fit TRBD1. The CDR3 extends over 12 amino acids. Germline CDR1 and CDR2: DFQATT and SNEGSKA (reference sequence). V lost 6 bases and J lost 7; bases outside the gene matches: 6. The CDR3 region is CSATGGIGGYTF. CDR3 nucleotide sequence: TGCAGTGCCACAGGGGGCATCGGTGGCTACACCTTC.

This clonotype was counted many times. V gene TRBV12-3 or TRBV12-4 combines with J gene TRBJ2-2; TRBD2 aligns across 7 bases. This CDR3 has 14 amino acids. V gave up 6 bases and J gave up 3 bases; unmatched junction bases: 4. The CDR3 reads CASRTAGHTGELFF. The CDR3 DNA is TGTGCCAGCAGGACAGCGGGACACACCGGGGAGCTGTTTTTT.

This clonotype has at least ten counts. The chain couples TRBV5-1 to TRBJ2-7; D unclear. CDR1 is SGHRS, CDR2 YFSETQ, per germline. The V end was cut by 3 bases, the J end by 6 bases, with 19 bases between. The CDR3 length is 15 residues. The chain's CDR3 is CASSSTGPYTGEQYF. CDR3 DNA sequence: TGCGCCAGCAGCTCGACGGGCCCCTATACTGGCGAGCAGTACTTC.

V usage is TRBV5-8 and J usage is TRBJ2-6; D uncertain. V was cut by 0 bases and J by 0 bases, with 4 bases left in between. CDR1 and CDR2 from the germline V gene are SGHTS and YDEGEE. The CDR3 consists of 15 residues. The chain's CDR3 is CASSLALSGANVLTF. DNA of the CDR3: TGTGCCAGCAGCTTGGCTCTCTCTGGGGCCAACGTCCTGACTTTC. The full variable domain, rest sourced from reference TRBV5-8 and TRBJ2-6, is EAGVTQSPTHLIKTRGQQATLRCSPISGHTSVYWYQQALGLGLQFLLWYDEGEERNRGNFPPRFSGRQFPNYSSELNVNALELEDSALYLCASSLALSGANVLTFGAGSRLTVL.

This clonotype has at least ten counts. The chain carries TRBV11-1 and TRBJ2-5; the D is unclear. This CDR3 has 13 amino acids. Per germline, CDR1 SGHAT and CDR2 FQDESV (reference sequence). V lost 3 bases and J 6 bases, leaving 11 bases between the germline ends. The CDR3 DNA sequence: TGTGCCAGCAGCTTGGGTTGGTCTCAGACCCAGTACTTC. This encodes CASSLGWSQTQYF.

This clonotype was observed a handful of times. This chain links TRBV12-3 or TRBV12-4 with TRBJ2-7; 8 bases are shared with TRBD2. V dropped 2 bases and J dropped 4; count of bases not matched to a gene: 22. The CDR3 totals 20 residues. CDR3 loop: CASSLPIRAPGLEGYYEQYF. CDR3 nucleotide sequence: TGTGCCAGCAGTTTACCCATCAGAGCGCCGGGACTAGAGGGCTATTACGAGCAGTACTTC.

The CDR3 DNA is TGTGCCAGCAGAGGAGGGGAACTGAACACTGAAGCTTTCTTT. This translates into CASRGGELNTEAFF. This chain joins TRBV13 and TRBJ1-1; maybe TRBD1 (5 bases). The V gene lost 6 bases and the J gene lost 0 bases, with 11 bases spanning the gap. CDR1 and CDR2 from the germline V gene are PRHDT and FYEKMQ (reference sequence). The CDR3 has 14 residues.

The V gene is TRBV6-1, the J gene TRBJ1-4, with unresolved D. V was shortened by 3 bases and J by 4 bases, with 6 bases between the two germline ends. This CDR3 is 13 amino acids long. Germline V gene lookup returns CDR1 MNHNS and CDR2 SASEGT. CDR3: CASSENYNEKLFF. The CDR3 DNA reads as TGTGCCAGCAGTGAGAACTATAATGAAAAACTGTTTTTT.

This clonotype was seen more than once but under ten times. V usage is TRBV5-1 and J usage is TRBJ2-1, with 14 bases aligning to TRBD2. The CDR3 is made up of 15 amino acids. V shed 3 bases and J 9 bases; nucleotides not matched to a gene: 5. CDR1 and CDR2 (germline): SGHRS, YFSETQ. CDR3 in DNA: TGCGCCAGCAGCTCGGGACTAGCGGGAGAAGGTGAGCAGTTCTTC. Protein sequence: CASSSGLAGEGEQFF. Based on the CDR3 plus reference TRBV5-1 and TRBJ2-1, the full variable domain is KAGVTQTPRYLIKTRGQQVTLSCSPISGHRSVSWYQQTPGQGLQFLFEYFSETQRNKGNFPGRFSGRQFSNSRSEMNVSTLELGDSALYLCASSSGLAGEGEQFFGPGTRLTVL.

The chain couples TRBV4-1 to TRBJ2-5, with 7 bases fitting TRBD2. This CDR3 has 16 amino acids. CDR1 MGHRA and CDR2 YSYEKL come from the germline V gene. V trimming: 3 bases; J trimming: 1 base; junction bases outside the gene matches: 8. In DNA form, the CDR3 reads TGCGCCAGCAGCCAGCTCACAGCGGGACTCCAAGAGACCCAGTACTTC. Amino acid sequence: CASSQLTAGLQETQYF.

This rearrangement joins TRBV6-1 to TRBJ2-2; unclear D gene. Germline CDR1 is MNHNS and CDR2 is SASEGT. Trimming cost V 8 bases and J 1 base, with 14 bases left between them. The CDR3 runs to 15 residues. CDR3 nucleotide sequence: TGTGCCAGCTCGTACCGAATTGTGAACACCGGGGAGCTGTTTTTT. This codes for CASSYRIVNTGELFF.

In this sample, this clonotype turned up many times. The rearrangement joins TRBV7-3 to TRBJ2-2; D may be TRBD1 or TRBD2 (5 bases each). Germline-derived CDR1 and CDR2 are SGHTA and FQGTGA. CDR3 size: 13 residues. V shed 4 bases and J shed 4 bases, with 7 bases lying between them. The CDR3 nucleotides read TGTGCCAGCAGCTGGGGGATCACCGGGGAGCTGTTTTTT. Translating gives CASSWGITGELFF.

This clonotype was seen more than once but under ten times. This chain joins TRBV14 and TRBJ1-6; perhaps TRBD1 as D (5 bases). Germline-derived CDR1 and CDR2 are SGHDN and FVKESK. V was cut by 1 base and J by 16 bases, with 14 bases left in between. CDR3 length: 13 residues. The DNA of the CDR3 is TGTGCCAGCAGCCAAGTCAGGGCAGGCCCGCTCCACTTT. Its protein is CASSQVRAGPLHF.

This sequence joins TRBV6-1 and TRBJ1-6, with no clear D. Germline V gene lookup returns CDR1 MNHNS and CDR2 SASEGT. CDR3 size: 13 residues. Between the trimmed V and J ends, which lost 6 bases and 11 bases, there was a span of 14 bases. This CDR3 is CASSVAPGAPLHF. CDR3 DNA: TGTGCCAGCAGCGTTGCACCTGGTGCACCCCTCCACTTT.